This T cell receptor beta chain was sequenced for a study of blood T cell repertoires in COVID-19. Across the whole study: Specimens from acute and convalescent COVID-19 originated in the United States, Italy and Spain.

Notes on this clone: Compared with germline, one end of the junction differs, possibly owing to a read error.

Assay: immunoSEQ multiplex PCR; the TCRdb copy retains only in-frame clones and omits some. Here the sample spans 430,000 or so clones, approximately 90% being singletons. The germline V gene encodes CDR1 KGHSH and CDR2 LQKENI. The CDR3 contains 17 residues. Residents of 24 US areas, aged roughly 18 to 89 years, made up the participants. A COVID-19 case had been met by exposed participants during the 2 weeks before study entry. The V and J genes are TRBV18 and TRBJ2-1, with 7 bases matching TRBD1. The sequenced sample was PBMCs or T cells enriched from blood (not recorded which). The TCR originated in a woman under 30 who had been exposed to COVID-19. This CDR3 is CGSSATGIRGWDNEQFF. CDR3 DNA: TGTGGCAGCTCCGCGACAGGGATACGGGGATGGGACAATGAGCAGTTCTTC. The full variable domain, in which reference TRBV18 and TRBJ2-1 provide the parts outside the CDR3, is NAGVMQNPRHLVRRRGQEARLRCSPMKGHSHVYWYRQLPEEGLKFMVYLQKENIIDESGMPKERFSAEFPKEGPSILRIQQVVRGDSAAYFCGSSATGIRGWDNEQFFGPGTRLTVL.